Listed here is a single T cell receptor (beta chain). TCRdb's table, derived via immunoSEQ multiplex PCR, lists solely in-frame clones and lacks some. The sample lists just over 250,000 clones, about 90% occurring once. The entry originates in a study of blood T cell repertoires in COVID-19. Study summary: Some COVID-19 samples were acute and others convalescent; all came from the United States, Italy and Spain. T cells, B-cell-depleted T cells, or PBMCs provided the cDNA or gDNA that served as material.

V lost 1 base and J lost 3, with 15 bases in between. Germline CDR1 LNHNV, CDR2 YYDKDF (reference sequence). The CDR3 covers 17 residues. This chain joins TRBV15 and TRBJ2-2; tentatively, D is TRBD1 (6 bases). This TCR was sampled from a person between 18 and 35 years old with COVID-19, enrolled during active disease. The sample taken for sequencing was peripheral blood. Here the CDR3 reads CATSRVGAIGDTGELFF. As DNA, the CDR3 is TGTGCCACCAGCAGAGTGGGGGCGATAGGTGACACCGGGGAGCTGTTTTTT.